This T cell receptor (beta chain) was sequenced during a study of blood T cell repertoires in COVID-19. V was shortened by 0 bases and J by 6 bases, with 15 bases between the two germline ends. Germline-derived CDR1 and CDR2 are KGHSH and LQKENI. CDR3 size: 16 residues. Sequencing was performed with immunoSEQ multiplex PCR; in TCRdb, only in-frame clones are kept and a portion is missing. The profile covers about 74,000 clones, with 88% appearing a single time and 1.9% taken by the ten largest. The clonotype was recovered from an elderly woman with active or convalescent COVID-19. What was sequenced was peripheral blood. V is TRBV18 and J is TRBJ2-1; tentatively, D is TRBD2 (7 bases). CDR3 bases: TGTGCCAGCTCACCACCGATGGGGGGGCCCCGCAATGAGCAGTTCTTC. Amino acids: CASSPPMGGPRNEQFF.